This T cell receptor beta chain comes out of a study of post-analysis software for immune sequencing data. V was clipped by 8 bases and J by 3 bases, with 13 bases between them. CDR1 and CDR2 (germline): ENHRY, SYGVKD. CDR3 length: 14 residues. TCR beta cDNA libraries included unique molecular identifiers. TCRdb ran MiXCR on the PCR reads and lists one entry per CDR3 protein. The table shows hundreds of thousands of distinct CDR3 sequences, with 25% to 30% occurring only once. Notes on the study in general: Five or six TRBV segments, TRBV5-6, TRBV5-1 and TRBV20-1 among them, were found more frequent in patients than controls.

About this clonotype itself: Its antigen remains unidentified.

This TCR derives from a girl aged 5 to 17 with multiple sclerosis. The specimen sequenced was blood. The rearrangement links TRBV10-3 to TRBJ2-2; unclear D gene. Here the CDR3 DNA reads TGTGCCATCGGCCTCGGCAGTGACACCGGGGAGCTGTTTTTT. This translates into CAIGLGSDTGELFF.